Given below is one T cell receptor (beta chain) in context. Its antigen is currently unknown. V was pared by 0 bases and J by 6 bases, with 11 bases between. The CDR3 runs to 14 residues. Germline V CDR1 and CDR2: SGHTA, FQGTGA. Assay: immunoSEQ multiplex PCR; the TCRdb copy retains only in-frame clones and omits some. The data hold around 140,000 clones, with over 75% observed a single time. This entry comes from a study of T cell responses to AZD1222 COVID-19 vaccine. Across the study: Pooling was applied to second doses at about 4 or about 12 weeks.

Points from the study as a whole: Repertoire sampling occurred only after the peak T cell response. Spike-specific TCR breadth rose after two AZD1222 doses, and depth rose as well.

This material consisted of peripheral blood, taken on day 0 of AZD1222 vaccination. The receptor comes from an adult in good health. The chain has TRBV7-3 and TRBJ1-2; no firm D call. CDR3 loop: CASSLTGKKDGYTF. Here the CDR3 DNA reads TGTGCCAGCAGCTTAACCGGGAAGAAAGATGGCTACACCTTC.